This TCR beta chain was obtained from a study of a mutant IDH1 vaccine in newly diagnosed glioma. Time point of the sample: week 47, end of study. A 20-mer mutant IDH1 peptide at 300 ug was injected subcutaneously with topical imiquimod. This clone has just a few counts. What it binds is unknown. This CDR3 region has 14 residues. From germline, CDR1 is SQVTM and CDR2 ANQGSEA. Trimming cost V 4 bases and J 0 bases, with 12 bases left between them. The table came from immunoSEQ multiplex PCR; TCRdb's copy has only in-frame clones and leaves some out. This sample has 50,000 or so clones, with roughly 83% found just once.

This TCR was sampled from a woman under 40 with glioma. Some clones in this sample may be carry-over from other donors' samples. The material sequenced was PBMCs, taken from a glioma patient whose treatment included an IDH1 peptide vaccine. The rearrangement links TRBV29-1 to TRBJ1-1; tentative D call: TRBD1 (6 bases). CDR3 DNA: TGCAGCGTTGCGAGGGGGACGATGAACACTGAAGCTTTCTTT. It is translated as CSVARGTMNTEAFF.